These 17 T cell receptor beta chains originate from one sample sequenced in a study of CD8+CD57+ T cells in acquired aplastic anemia. Patients chosen for sequencing had CD8+CD57+ cells that had expanded, as shown by flow cytometry. The use of genomic DNA as template underpinned the TCR beta VDJ and CDR3 profiling. TCRdb reprocessed the reads via MiXCR and lists one record per CDR3 protein. Counted here are roughly 190,000 distinct CDR3 sequences, 40% to 50% occurring once; the ten biggest clones make up approximately 9.7%. The specimen sequenced was sorted CD4+, CD8+, or CD8+CD57+ T cells (not recorded which) from PBMCs. Source of these receptors: a human donor with aplastic anemia.

This rearrangement joins TRBV7-8 to TRBJ2-3; possibly TRBD1 for D (5 bases). This CDR3 contains 15 residues. V was pared by 1 base and J by 2 bases, with 10 bases between. Germline V gene sequence: CDR1 SGHVS, CDR2 FQNEAQ. In DNA, the CDR3 is TGTGCCAGCAGCTTAGAACCGACAGTCACAGATACGCAGTATTTT. Translated: CASSLEPTVTDTQYF.

This clonotype was seen more than once but under ten times. The rearrangement links TRBV15 to TRBJ2-1; TRBD1 agrees at 10 bases. The V gene end was trimmed by 1 base and the J gene end by 7 bases; junction bases not matched to a gene: 1. CDR3 length: 14 residues. From germline, CDR1 is LNHNV and CDR2 YYDKDF (reference sequence). CDR3 coding DNA: TGTGCCACCAGCAGAGTGGACAGGGGGAATGAGCAGTTCTTC. Translation: CATSRVDRGNEQFF.

The J gene is TRBJ2-7, the V gene TRBV10-1; D is perhaps TRBD2 (7 bases). Germline lookup yields CDR1 WNHNN and CDR2 SYGVQD (reference sequence). This CDR3 contains 15 residues. Trimming shortened V by 6 bases and J by 6 bases, and 21 bases separated the two germline ends. CDR3 nucleotides: TGCGCCAGCAGCTCCCGGGGAGGGGGTTACTGCGAGCAGTACTTC. It specifies CASSSRGGGYCEQYF.

Comment on this clonotype: It may be a read error: a sequence one base away is much more abundant. The chain carries TRBV12-3 or TRBV12-4 and TRBJ2-2, with unresolved D. V gave up 6 bases and J gave up 3 bases, with 5 bases separating them. The CDR3 totals 12 residues. The CDR3 protein is CASRFHTGELFF. In DNA, the CDR3 is TGTGCCAGCAGGTTTCACACCGGGGAGCTGTTTTTT.

This clonotype was observed many times. The chain links TRBV3-1 to TRBJ1-2; D gene unclear. This CDR3 is 12 amino acids long. Trimming left V 1 base short and J 7 bases short, with 7 bases between. Germline V CDR1 and CDR2: LGHDT, YNNKEL (reference sequence). DNA of the CDR3: TGTGCCAGCAGCCAAGTGGTGGGTGGCTACACCTTC. Protein sequence: CASSQVVGGYTF.

Comment on this clonotype: The junction departs from the called germline gene at one end, perhaps through a read error. V and J are TRBV19 and TRBJ1-1; D is possibly TRBD1 (5 bases). Germline V gene lookup returns CDR1 LNHDA and CDR2 SQIVND (reference sequence). This CDR3 is 14 amino acids long. CDR3 nucleotide sequence: TGTGCCAGTAGTACCGGGACGGGGAACACTGAAGCCTTCTTT. Translated: CASSTGTGNTEAFF.

This rearrangement joins TRBV15 to TRBJ2-1; D unclear. Looked up from germline, CDR1 is LNHNV and CDR2 is YYDKDF (reference sequence). The CDR3 contains 16 residues. The V end was cut by 0 bases, the J end by 1 base, with 10 bases between. CDR3 DNA sequence: TGTGCCACCAGCAGAGAAGCACAAGGATCCTACAATGAGCAGTTCTTC. This encodes CATSREAQGSYNEQFF.

This clonotype was detected ten times or more. In DNA form, the CDR3 reads TGCAGTGCTAGGAGGGCGAACACCGGGGAGCTGTTTTTT. Encoded protein: CSARRANTGELFF. The V and J genes are TRBV20-1 and TRBJ2-2; TRBD2 is a possible D gene (5 bases). This CDR3 is built from 13 residues. Deletions cut 3 bases from V and 0 bases from J, with 5 bases between. Germline V gives CDR1 DFQATT, CDR2 SNEGSKA (reference sequence).

The V call is TRBV7-9, the J call TRBJ1-2; TRBD1 is a possible D gene (5 bases). Trimming took 2 bases from V and 8 from J, leaving 12 bases between them. Germline assignment: CDR1 SEHNR and CDR2 FQNEAQ (reference sequence). The CDR3 covers 13 residues. For the CDR3, the DNA is TGTGCCAGCAGCTTACGCCAGGGTGGAGGCTACACCTTC. This gives the protein CASSLRQGGGYTF.

Of note for this clonotype: Given a much more abundant clone one base away, this may be a read error. The chain carries TRBV20-1 and TRBJ2-7; 10 positions agree with TRBD2. This CDR3 has 15 amino acids. The V gene's germline CDR1 is DFQATT and CDR2 SNEGSKA (reference sequence). The CDR3 sequence: CSAARGAGGPYDQYF. CDR3 DNA: TGCAGTGCTGCCCGGGGAGCGGGGGGGCCCTACGATCAGTACTTC.

The rearrangement links TRBV2 to TRBJ1-6; no definite D call. Per the germline V gene, CDR1 is SNHLY and CDR2 is FYNNEI. Deletions cut 6 bases from V and 7 bases from J, with 7 bases between. The CDR3 length is 12 residues. In nucleotides, the CDR3 is TGTGCCAGCAGAAGGAACAATTCACCCCTCCACTTT. Translated: CASRRNNSPLHF.

At least ten counts were recorded for this clonotype. This CDR3 is CASSLGALNTEAFF. For the CDR3, the DNA is TGTGCCAGCAGCTTAGGGGCCTTGAACACTGAAGCTTTCTTT. The gene calls are TRBV7-3 and TRBJ1-1; the D gene is possibly TRBD1 (5 bases). From germline, CDR1 is SGHTA and CDR2 FQGTGA. The CDR3 spans 14 residues. Trimming shortened V by 2 bases and J by 0 bases, and 7 bases separated the two germline ends.

The chain joins TRBV2 to TRBJ2-7; possibly TRBD1 for D (7 bases). CDR1 is SNHLY and CDR2 is FYNNEI in the germline V gene. Trimming shortened V by 7 bases and J by 4 bases, and 14 bases separated the two germline ends. This CDR3 spans 13 amino acids. The CDR3 loop is CASTWRGLYEQYF. The CDR3 DNA reads as TGTGCCAGCACTTGGAGGGGGCTTTACGAGCAGTACTTC.

This clonotype was found many times. J is TRBJ2-5 and V is TRBV12-3 or TRBV12-4; D gene ambiguous. V shed 7 bases and J shed 2 bases, with 17 bases lying between them. The CDR3 spans 15 residues. CDR3 residues: CASTLRDGFQETQYF. DNA of the CDR3: TGTGCCAGCACCTTACGAGATGGCTTTCAAGAGACCCAGTACTTC.

This clonotype was counted between two and nine times. The V call is TRBV19, the J call TRBJ2-5; TRBD2 might be the D (5 bases). From germline, CDR1 is LNHDA and CDR2 SQIVND (reference sequence). This CDR3 is built from 15 residues. V shed 1 base and J shed 2 bases, with 11 bases lying between them. CDR3 nucleotide sequence: TGTGCCAGTAGTATAGTTGGAGGCGGACAAGAGACCCAGTACTTC. This codes for CASSIVGGGQETQYF.

This clonotype was counted between two and nine times. This rearrangement joins TRBV24-1 to TRBJ2-5; D uncertain. There are 12 residues in the CDR3. CDR1 KGHDR and CDR2 SFDVKD come from the germline V gene. Trimming cost V 1 base and J 5 bases, with 4 bases left between them. In nucleotides, the CDR3 is TGTGCCACCAGTGATTTCCCCGAGACCCAGTACTTC. Translated, it gives CATSDFPETQYF.

This clonotype was seen at least ten times. The CDR3 sequence is CASSPRGGIRYEQYF. In DNA form, the CDR3 reads TGTGCCAGCAGCCCCCGTGGGGGGATTCGGTACGAGCAGTACTTC. V gene TRBV12-3 or TRBV12-4 combines with J gene TRBJ2-7; D is perhaps TRBD2 (6 bases). This CDR3 comprises 15 residues. V dropped 6 bases and J dropped 4 bases, with 19 bases sitting between them.